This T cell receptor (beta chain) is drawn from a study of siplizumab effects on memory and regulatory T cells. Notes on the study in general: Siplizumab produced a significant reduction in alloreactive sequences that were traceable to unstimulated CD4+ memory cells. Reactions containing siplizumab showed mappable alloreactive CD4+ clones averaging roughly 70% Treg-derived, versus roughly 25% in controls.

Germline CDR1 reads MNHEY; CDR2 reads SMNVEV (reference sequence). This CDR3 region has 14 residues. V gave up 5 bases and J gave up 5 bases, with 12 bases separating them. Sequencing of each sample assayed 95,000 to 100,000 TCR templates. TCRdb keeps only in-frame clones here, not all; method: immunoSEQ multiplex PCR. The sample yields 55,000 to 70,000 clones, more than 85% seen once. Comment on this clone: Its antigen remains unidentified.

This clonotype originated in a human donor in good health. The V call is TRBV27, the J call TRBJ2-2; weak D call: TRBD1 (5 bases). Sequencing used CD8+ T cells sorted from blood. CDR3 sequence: CASSDQGWTGELFF. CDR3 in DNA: TGTGCCAGCAGTGATCAGGGTTGGACCGGGGAGCTGTTTTTT.